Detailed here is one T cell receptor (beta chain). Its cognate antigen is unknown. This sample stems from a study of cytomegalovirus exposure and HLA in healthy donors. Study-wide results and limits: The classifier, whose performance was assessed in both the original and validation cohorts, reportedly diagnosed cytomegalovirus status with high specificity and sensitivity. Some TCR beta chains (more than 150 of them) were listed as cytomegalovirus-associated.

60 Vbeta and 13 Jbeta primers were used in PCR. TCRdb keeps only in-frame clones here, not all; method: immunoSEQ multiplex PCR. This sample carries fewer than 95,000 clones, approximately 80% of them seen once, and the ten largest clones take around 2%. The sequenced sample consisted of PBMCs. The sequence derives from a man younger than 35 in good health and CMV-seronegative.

CDR3 region: CASREQGWSYNEQFF. CDR3 DNA sequence: TGTGCCAGCAGGGAACAGGGGTGGTCCTACAATGAGCAGTTCTTC. The V call is TRBV6-1, the J call TRBJ2-1; 7 bases fit TRBD1. With 6 bases clipped from V and 1 base from J, the junction kept 6 bases outside the gene matches. The CDR3 is 15 amino acids. Germline V gene sequence: CDR1 MNHNS, CDR2 SASEGT.